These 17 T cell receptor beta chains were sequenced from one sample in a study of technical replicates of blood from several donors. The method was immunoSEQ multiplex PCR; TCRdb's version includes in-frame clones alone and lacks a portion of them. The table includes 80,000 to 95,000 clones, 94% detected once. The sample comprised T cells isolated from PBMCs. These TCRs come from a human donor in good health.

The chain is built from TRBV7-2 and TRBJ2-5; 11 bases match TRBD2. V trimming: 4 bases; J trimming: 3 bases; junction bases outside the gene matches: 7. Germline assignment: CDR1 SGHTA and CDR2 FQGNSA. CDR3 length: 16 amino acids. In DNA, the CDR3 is TGTGCCAGCAGCTCCTTTAGCGGGGGGGTTAAAGAGACCCAGTACTTC. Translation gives CASSSFSGGVKETQYF.

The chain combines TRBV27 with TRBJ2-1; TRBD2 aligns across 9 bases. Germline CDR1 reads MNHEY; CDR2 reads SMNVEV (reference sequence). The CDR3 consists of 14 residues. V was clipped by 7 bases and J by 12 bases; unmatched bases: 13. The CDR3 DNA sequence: TGTGCCAGCACCGATCTAGCGGGAATAGGGTCGCAGTTCTTC. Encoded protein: CASTDLAGIGSQFF.

This CDR3 reads CASSDLDRLPTEAFF. DNA for the CDR3: TGTGCCAGCAGTGACCTGGACAGATTACCCACTGAAGCTTTCTTT. The genes are TRBV6-1 and TRBJ1-1, with D possibly being TRBD1 (6 bases). The CDR3 is 15 amino acids. Trimming cost V 3 bases and J 4 bases, with 15 bases left between them. The germline V gene encodes CDR1 MNHNS and CDR2 SASEGT.

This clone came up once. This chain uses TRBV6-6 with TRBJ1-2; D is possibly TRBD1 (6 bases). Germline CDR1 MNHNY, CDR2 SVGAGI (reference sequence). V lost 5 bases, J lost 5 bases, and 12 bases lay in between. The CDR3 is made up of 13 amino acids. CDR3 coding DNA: TGTGCCAGCAGTCACAGGGTCCGGTATGGCTACACCTTC. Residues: CASSHRVRYGYTF.

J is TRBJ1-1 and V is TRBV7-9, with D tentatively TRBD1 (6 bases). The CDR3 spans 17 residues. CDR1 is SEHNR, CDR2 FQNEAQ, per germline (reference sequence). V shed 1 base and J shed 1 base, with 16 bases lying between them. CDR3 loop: CASSLGPLGQKNTEAFF. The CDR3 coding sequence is TGTGCCAGCAGCTTAGGTCCTTTAGGACAGAAGAACACTGAAGCTTTCTTT.

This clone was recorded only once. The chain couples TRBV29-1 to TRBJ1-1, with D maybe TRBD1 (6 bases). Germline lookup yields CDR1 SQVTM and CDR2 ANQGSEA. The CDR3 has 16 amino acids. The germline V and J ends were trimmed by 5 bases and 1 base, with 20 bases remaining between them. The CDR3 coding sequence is TGCAGCGTTCCCCTCTGGGTACAAGGGGGGAACACTGAAGCTTTCTTT. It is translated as CSVPLWVQGGNTEAFF. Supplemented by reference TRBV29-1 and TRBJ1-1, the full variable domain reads SAVISQKPSRDICQRGTSLTIQCQVDSQVTMMFWYRQQPGQSLTLIATANQGSEATYESGFVIDKFPISRPNLTFSTLTVSNMSPEDSSIYLCSVPLWVQGGNTEAFFGQGTRLTVV.

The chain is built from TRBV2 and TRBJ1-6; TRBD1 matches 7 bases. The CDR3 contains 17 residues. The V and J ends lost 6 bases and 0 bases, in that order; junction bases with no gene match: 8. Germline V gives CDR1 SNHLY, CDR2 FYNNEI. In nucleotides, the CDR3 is TGTGCCAGCAGCGCAGGGGGGCCGAGCTCCTATAATTCACCCCTCCACTTT. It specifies CASSAGGPSSYNSPLHF.

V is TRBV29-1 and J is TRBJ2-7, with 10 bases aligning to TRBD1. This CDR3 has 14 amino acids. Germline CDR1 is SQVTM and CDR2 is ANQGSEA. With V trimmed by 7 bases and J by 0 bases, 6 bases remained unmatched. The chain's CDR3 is CSAAGTGASYEQYF. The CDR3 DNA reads TGCAGCGCCGCAGGGACAGGGGCCTCCTACGAGCAGTACTTC.

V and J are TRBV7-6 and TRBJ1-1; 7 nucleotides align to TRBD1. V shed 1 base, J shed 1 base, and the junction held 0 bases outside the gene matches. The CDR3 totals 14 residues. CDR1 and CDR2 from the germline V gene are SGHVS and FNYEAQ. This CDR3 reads CASSLGTGNTEAFF. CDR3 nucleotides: TGTGCCAGCAGCTTAGGGACAGGGAACACTGAAGCTTTCTTT.

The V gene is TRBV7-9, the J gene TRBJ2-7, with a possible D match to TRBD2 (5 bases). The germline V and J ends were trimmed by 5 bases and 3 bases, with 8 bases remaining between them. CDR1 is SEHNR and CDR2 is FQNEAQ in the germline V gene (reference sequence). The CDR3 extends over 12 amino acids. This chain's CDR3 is CASSLRGYEQYF. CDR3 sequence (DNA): TGTGCCAGCAGCCTCCGGGGCTACGAGCAGTACTTC.

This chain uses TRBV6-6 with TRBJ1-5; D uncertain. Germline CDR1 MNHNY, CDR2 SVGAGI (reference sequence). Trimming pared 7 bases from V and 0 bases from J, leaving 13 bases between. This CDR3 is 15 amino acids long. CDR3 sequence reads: CASIVAHHSNQPQHF. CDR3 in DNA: TGTGCCAGCATCGTCGCGCACCATAGCAATCAGCCCCAGCATTTT.

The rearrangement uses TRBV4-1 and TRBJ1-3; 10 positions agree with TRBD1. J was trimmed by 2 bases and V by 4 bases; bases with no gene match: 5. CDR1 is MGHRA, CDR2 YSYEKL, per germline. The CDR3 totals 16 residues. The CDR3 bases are TGCGCCAGCAGCCTAACCGGGACAGGGGCTGGAAACACCATATATTTT. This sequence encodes CASSLTGTGAGNTIYF.

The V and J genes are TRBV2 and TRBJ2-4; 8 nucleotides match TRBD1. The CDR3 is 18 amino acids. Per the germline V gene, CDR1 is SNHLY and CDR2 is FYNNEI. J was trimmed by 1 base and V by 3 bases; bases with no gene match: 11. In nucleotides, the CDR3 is TGTGCCAGCAGTGATCTTCTTGGGACAGGTGTGGCCAAAAACATTCAGTACTTC. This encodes CASSDLLGTGVAKNIQYF.

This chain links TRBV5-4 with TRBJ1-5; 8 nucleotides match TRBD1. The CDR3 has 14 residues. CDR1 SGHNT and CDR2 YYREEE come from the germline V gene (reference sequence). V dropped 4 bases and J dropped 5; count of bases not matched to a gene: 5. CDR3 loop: CASSRDRSDQPQHF. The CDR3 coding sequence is TGTGCCAGCAGCAGGGACAGGTCTGATCAGCCCCAGCATTTT.

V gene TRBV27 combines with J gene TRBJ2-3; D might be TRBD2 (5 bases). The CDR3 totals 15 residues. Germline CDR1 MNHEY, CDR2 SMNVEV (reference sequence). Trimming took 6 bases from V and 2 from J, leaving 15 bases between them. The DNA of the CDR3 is TGTGCCAGCAGGGGCGGGCTAGACGACACAGATACGCAGTATTTT. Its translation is CASRGGLDDTDTQYF.

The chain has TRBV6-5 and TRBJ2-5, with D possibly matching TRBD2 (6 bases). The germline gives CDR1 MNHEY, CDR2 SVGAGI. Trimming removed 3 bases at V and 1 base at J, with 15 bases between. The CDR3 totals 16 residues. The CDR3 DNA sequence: TGTGCCAGCAGTTATAACGTGCAGGGAGGCCAAGAGACCCAGTACTTC. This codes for CASSYNVQGGQETQYF.

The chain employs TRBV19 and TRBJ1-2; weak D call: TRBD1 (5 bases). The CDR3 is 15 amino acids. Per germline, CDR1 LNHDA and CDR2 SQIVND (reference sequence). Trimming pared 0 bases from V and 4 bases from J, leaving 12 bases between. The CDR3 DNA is TGTGCCAGTAGTATAGATCGTGGGGCCGGCTATGGCTACACCTTC. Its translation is CASSIDRGAGYGYTF.